The 14 T cell receptor beta chains listed next were all sequenced from one sample in a study of type 1 and type 2 diabetes patients. PCR was run on genomic DNA. Amplification of the beta chain CDR3 used 30 forward and 13 reverse multiplex primers. TCRdb independently ran MiXCR on the multiplex PCR reads; one entry per CDR3 protein. Of about 250,000 distinct CDR3 sequences listed, more than 40% are singletons. Material: peripheral blood mononuclear cells (PBMCs). The receptor set was obtained from a man younger than 30 with type 2 diabetes.

In regard to this clonotype: A junction end diverges from the germline sequence, so it may reflect a read error. The gene calls are TRBV2 and TRBJ2-5, with a possible D match to TRBD1 (6 bases). This CDR3 spans 12 amino acids. Germline CDR1 reads SNHLY; CDR2 reads FYNNEI. The CDR3 DNA reads TGTGCCACCAGTGATTTAGGGGGAACCCAGTACTTC. This sequence encodes CATSDLGGTQYF.

The chain is built from TRBV4-1 and TRBJ2-5; 8 positions match TRBD2. The J call could be wrong; TRBJ2-7 is a better fit for the DNA end. CDR3 length equals 16 residues. Germline V CDR1 and CDR2: MGHRA, YSYEKL. Here the CDR3 reads CASSMRPGGSSYEQYF. The CDR3, as DNA: TGCGCCAGCAGCATGCGTCCGGGGGGGAGTTCCTACGAGCAGTACTTC.

The gene calls are TRBV27 and TRBJ1-1; 10 nucleotides line up with TRBD1. The CDR3 contains 19 residues. Germline CDR1 MNHEY, CDR2 SMNVEV (reference sequence). J was trimmed by 3 bases and V by 9 bases; bases with no gene match: 22. As DNA, the CDR3 is TGTGCCAGGCGCTCACCGGGACAGGGGAAAAGGGACAGCGACACTGAAGCTTTCTTT. Protein: CARRSPGQGKRDSDTEAFF.

The chain has TRBV20-1 and TRBJ1-1; D not certain. Germline CDR1 and CDR2: DFQATT and SNEGSKA (reference sequence). The V end was cut by 5 bases, the J end by 4 bases, with 14 bases between. This CDR3 is built from 13 residues. CDR3 amino acids: CSAGQTASTEAFF. The DNA of the CDR3 is TGCAGTGCTGGCCAAACAGCGAGCACTGAAGCTTTCTTT.

The V gene is TRBV13, the J gene TRBJ2-1; weak D call: TRBD2 (7 bases). With 8 bases removed from V and 6 bases from J, the gap between germline ends came to 17 bases. There are 14 residues in the CDR3. Germline V gene lookup returns CDR1 PRHDT and CDR2 FYEKMQ (reference sequence). DNA for the CDR3: TGTGCCAGCTGCGACGGGGGGCGATCCAATGAGCAGTTCTTC. Protein product: CASCDGGRSNEQFF. The variable domain in full, with the rest retrieved from reference TRBV13 and TRBJ2-1, is AAGVIQSPRHLIKEKRETATLKCYPIPRHDTVYWYQQGPGQDPQFLISFYEKMQSDKGSIPDRFSAQQFSDYHSELNMSSLELGDSALYFCASCDGGRSNEQFFGPGTRLTVL.

The CDR3 bases are TGCAGTGCTAAATATCACAGTTCTGGCTACACCTTC. As protein: CSAKYHSSGYTF. The rearrangement joins TRBV20-1 to TRBJ1-2; D remains ambiguous. The germline V gene encodes CDR1 DFQATT and CDR2 SNEGSKA (reference sequence). V was cut by 4 bases and J by 7 bases, with 13 bases left in between. This CDR3 spans 12 amino acids.

This clonotype was counted a few times. The chain joins TRBV29-1 to TRBJ2-3, with TRBD2 as a possible D gene (5 bases). This CDR3 contains 14 residues. V lost 6 bases and J 2 bases, leaving 15 bases between the germline ends. Germline CDR1 and CDR2: SQVTM and ANQGSEA. The CDR3 reads CSVQTQRTTDTQYF. The CDR3 DNA sequence: TGCAGCGTCCAGACCCAGCGGACCACAGATACGCAGTATTTT.

This clonotype appeared a few times. The V and J genes are TRBV11-1 and TRBJ1-6, with D uncertain. CDR3 length equals 13 residues. The V gene lost 3 bases and the J gene lost 5 bases, with 5 bases spanning the gap. The V gene's germline CDR1 is SGHAT and CDR2 FQDESV (reference sequence). In DNA form, the CDR3 reads TGTGCCAGCAGCTTGGATAATAATTCACCCCTCCACTTT. Translated: CASSLDNNSPLHF.

The chain links TRBV14 to TRBJ2-5, with TRBD1 as a possible D gene (6 bases). Trimming removed 1 base from V and 4 bases from J, with 10 bases in between. CDR3 size: 14 residues. Germline loops: CDR1 SGHDN, CDR2 FVKESK. In DNA form, the CDR3 reads TGTGCCAGCAGCCAAGCACAGGGCGGAGAGACCCAGTACTTC. Translated, it gives CASSQAQGGETQYF.

The chain recombines TRBV30 with TRBJ2-5; TRBD2 might be the D (5 bases). Trimming cost V 3 bases and J 5 bases, with 13 bases left between them. This CDR3 contains 13 residues. Germline lookup yields CDR1 GTSNPN and CDR2 SVGIG (reference sequence). CDR3 loop: CAWRRTGGETQYF. The CDR3 DNA reads as TGTGCCTGGAGGCGTACGGGCGGGGAGACCCAGTACTTC.

The chain carries TRBV7-2 and TRBJ2-6; D remains unclear. The V end lost 5 bases, the J end lost 4 bases, and 15 bases lay between the germline ends. Per the germline V gene, CDR1 is SGHTA and CDR2 is FQGNSA. This CDR3 comprises 16 residues. CDR3 protein: CASSPARRSGANVLTF. CDR3 in DNA: TGTGCCAGCAGCCCAGCGCGCAGGTCCGGGGCCAACGTCCTGACTTTC. The full variable domain, with the rest looked up from reference TRBV7-2 and TRBJ2-6, is GAGVSQSPSNKVTEKGKDVELRCDPISGHTALYWYRQSLGQGLEFLIYFQGNSAPDKSGLPSDRFSAERTGGSVSTLTIQRTQQEDSAVYLCASSPARRSGANVLTFGAGSRLTVL.

This clonotype has more than one count but fewer than ten. This chain links TRBV28 with TRBJ1-2; D is unresolved. The CDR3 contains 14 residues. The V gene's germline CDR1 is MDHEN and CDR2 SYDVKM. Trimming pared 6 bases from V and 2 bases from J, leaving 13 bases between. This chain's CDR3 is CASRATISNYGYTF. The CDR3 nucleotides are TGTGCCAGCAGAGCAACTATTTCCAACTATGGCTACACCTTC.

This chain links TRBV27 with TRBJ1-5; 7 bases agree with TRBD1. Germline V gene sequence: CDR1 MNHEY, CDR2 SMNVEV (reference sequence). The CDR3 spans 14 residues. The ends lost 5 bases at V and 2 bases at J; junction bases unmatched: 3. The CDR3 DNA is TGTGCCAGCAGTGTTACAGGGGGCAATCAGCCCCAGCATTTT. Translation: CASSVTGGNQPQHF.

J is TRBJ1-2 and V is TRBV25-1; D unclear. Germline loops: CDR1 MGHDK, CDR2 SYGVNS. V was pared by 5 bases and J by 6 bases, with 22 bases between. The CDR3 sequence is 16 residues long. This CDR3 reads CASSLSVPGKVDGYTF. In DNA form, the CDR3 reads TGTGCCAGCAGTTTAAGCGTACCGGGAAAAGTGGATGGCTACACCTTC.